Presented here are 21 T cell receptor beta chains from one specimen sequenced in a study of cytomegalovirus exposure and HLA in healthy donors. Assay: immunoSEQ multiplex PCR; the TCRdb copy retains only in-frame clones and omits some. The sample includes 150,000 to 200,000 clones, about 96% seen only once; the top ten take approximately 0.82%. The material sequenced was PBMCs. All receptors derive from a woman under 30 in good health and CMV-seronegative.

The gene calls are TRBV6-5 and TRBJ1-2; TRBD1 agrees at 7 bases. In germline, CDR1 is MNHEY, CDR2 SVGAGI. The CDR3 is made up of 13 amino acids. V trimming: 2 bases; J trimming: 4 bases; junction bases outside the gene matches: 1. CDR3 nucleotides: TGTGCCAGCAGTTACGCAGGGGGCTATGGCTACACCTTC. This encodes CASSYAGGYGYTF.

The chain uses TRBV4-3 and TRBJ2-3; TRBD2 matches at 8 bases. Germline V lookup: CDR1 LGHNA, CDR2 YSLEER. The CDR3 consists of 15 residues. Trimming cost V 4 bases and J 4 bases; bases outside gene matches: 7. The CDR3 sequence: CASSRRAGEADTQYF. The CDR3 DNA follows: TGCGCCAGCAGCCGTCGAGCGGGGGAAGCAGATACGCAGTATTTT.

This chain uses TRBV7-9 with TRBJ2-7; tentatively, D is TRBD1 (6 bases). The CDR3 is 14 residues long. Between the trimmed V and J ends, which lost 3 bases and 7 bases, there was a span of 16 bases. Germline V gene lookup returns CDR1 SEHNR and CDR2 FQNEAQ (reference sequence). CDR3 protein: CASSLGQGREEQYF. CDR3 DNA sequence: TGTGCCAGCAGCTTGGGGCAGGGGCGTGAGGAGCAGTACTTC. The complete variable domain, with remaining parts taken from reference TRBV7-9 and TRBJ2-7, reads DTGVSQNPRHKITKRGQNVTFRCDPISEHNRLYWYRQTLGQGPEFLTYFQNEAQLEKSRLLSDRFSAERPKGSFSTLEIQRTEQGDSAMYLCASSLGQGREEQYFGPGTRLTVT.

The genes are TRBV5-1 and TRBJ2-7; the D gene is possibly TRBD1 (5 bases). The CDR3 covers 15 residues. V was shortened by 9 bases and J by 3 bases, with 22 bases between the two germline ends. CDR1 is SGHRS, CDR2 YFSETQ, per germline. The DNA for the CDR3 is TGCGCCACCCAGCTTGGTCCAGGGTACCGCTACGAGCAGTACTTC. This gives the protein CATQLGPGYRYEQYF.

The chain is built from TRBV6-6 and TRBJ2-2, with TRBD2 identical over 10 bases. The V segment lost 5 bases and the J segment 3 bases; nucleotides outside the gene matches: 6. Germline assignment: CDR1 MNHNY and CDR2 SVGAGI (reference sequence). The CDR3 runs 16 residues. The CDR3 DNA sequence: TGTGCCAGCAGTCTAGCGGGGGCCGGGTACACCGGGGAGCTGTTTTTT. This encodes CASSLAGAGYTGELFF.

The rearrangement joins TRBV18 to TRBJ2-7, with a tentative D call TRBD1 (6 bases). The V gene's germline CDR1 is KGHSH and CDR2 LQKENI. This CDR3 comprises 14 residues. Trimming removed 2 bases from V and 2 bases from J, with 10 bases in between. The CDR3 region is CASSPAGVAYEQYF. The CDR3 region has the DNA TGTGCCAGCTCACCAGCAGGGGTGGCCTACGAGCAGTACTTC.

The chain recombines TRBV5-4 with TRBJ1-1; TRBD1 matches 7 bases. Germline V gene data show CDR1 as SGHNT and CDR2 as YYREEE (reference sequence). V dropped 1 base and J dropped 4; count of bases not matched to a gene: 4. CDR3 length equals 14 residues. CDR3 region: CASSLWDRATEAFF. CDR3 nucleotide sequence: TGTGCCAGCAGCTTGTGGGACAGAGCCACTGAAGCTTTCTTT.

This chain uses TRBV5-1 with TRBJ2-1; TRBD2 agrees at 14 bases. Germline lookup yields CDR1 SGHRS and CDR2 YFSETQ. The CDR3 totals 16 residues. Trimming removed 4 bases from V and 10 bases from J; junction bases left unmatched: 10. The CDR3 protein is CASSPQGLAGVGEQFF. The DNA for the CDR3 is TGCGCCAGCAGCCCCCAGGGACTAGCGGGGGTAGGGGAGCAGTTCTTC.

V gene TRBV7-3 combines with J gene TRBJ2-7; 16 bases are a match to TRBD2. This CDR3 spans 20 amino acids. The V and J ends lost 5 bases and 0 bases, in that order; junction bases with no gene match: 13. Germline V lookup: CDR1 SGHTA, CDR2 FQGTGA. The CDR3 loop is CASSPGTSGGAGLSSYEQYF. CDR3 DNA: TGTGCCAGCAGCCCGGGGACTAGCGGGGGGGCTGGCCTATCCTCCTACGAGCAGTACTTC.

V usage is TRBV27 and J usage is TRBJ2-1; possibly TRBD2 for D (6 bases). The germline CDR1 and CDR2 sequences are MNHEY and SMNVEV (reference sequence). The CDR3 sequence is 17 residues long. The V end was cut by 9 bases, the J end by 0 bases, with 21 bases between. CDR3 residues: CARDDQNSDYSYNEQFF. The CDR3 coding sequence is TGTGCCAGAGATGACCAAAATTCGGACTACTCCTACAATGAGCAGTTCTTC.

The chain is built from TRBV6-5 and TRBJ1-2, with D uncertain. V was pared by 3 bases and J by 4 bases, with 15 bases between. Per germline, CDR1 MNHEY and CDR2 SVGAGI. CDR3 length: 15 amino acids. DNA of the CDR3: TGTGCCAGCAGTTATGGGAGAGGGCCGGGCTATGGCTACACCTTC. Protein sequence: CASSYGRGPGYGYTF.

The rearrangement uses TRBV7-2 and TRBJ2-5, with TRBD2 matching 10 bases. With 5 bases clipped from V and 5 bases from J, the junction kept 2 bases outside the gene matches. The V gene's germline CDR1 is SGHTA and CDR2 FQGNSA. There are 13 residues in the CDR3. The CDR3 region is CASSGGLAETQYF. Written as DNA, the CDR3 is TGTGCCAGCAGCGGGGGACTAGCGGAGACCCAGTACTTC.

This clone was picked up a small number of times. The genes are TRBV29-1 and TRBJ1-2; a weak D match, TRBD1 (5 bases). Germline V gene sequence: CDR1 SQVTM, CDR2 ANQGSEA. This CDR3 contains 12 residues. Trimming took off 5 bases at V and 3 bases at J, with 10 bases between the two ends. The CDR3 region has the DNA TGCAGCGTTCCATCGACAGACTATGGCTACACCTTC. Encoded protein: CSVPSTDYGYTF. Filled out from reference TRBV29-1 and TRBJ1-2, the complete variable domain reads SAVISQKPSRDICQRGTSLTIQCQVDSQVTMMFWYRQQPGQSLTLIATANQGSEATYESGFVIDKFPISRPNLTFSTLTVSNMSPEDSSIYLCSVPSTDYGYTFGSGTRLTVV.

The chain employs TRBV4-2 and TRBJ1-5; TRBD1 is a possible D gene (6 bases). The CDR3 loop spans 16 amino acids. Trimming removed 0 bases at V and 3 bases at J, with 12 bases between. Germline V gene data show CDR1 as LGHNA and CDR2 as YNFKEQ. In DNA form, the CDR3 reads TGTGCCAGCAGCCAAGAACTACAGGGCGCCAATCAGCCCCAGCATTTT. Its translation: CASSQELQGANQPQHF.

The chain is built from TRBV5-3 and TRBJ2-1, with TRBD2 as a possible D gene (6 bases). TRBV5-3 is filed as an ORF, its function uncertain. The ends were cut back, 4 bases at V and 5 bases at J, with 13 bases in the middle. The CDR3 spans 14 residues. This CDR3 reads CARSNGTSNNEQFF. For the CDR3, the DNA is TGTGCCAGAAGCAACGGGACTTCGAACAATGAGCAGTTCTTC.

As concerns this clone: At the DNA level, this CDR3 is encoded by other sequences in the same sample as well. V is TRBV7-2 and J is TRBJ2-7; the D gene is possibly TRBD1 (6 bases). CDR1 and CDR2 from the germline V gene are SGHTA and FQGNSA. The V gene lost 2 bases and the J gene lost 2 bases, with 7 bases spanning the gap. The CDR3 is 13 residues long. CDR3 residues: CASSLSGAYEQYF. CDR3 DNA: TGTGCCAGCAGCTTATCAGGGGCCTACGAGCAGTACTTC.

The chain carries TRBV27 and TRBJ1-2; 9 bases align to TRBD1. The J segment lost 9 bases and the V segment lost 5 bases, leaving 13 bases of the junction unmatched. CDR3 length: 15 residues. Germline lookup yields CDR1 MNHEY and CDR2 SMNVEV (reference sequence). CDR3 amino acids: CASSLTGTGRSSYTF. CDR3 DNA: TGTGCCAGCAGTCTGACGGGGACAGGGAGGTCAAGCTACACCTTC.

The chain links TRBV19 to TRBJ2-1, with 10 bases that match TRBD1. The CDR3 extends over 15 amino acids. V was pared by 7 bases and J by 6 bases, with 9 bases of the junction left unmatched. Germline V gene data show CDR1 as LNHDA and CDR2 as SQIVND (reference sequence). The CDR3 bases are TGTGCCAGTAAGATGACAGGGGGCCTAAGCAATGAGCAGTTCTTC. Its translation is CASKMTGGLSNEQFF. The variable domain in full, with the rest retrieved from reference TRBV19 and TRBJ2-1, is DGGITQSPKYLFRKEGQNVTLSCEQNLNHDAMYWYRQDPGQGLRLIYYSQIVNDFQKGDIAEGYSVSREKKESFPLTVTSAQKNPTAFYLCASKMTGGLSNEQFFGPGTRLTVL.

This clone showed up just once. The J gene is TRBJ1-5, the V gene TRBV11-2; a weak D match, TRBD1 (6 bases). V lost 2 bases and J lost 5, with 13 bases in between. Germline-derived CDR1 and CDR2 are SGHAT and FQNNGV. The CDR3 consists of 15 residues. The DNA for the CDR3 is TGTGCCAGCAGCTTAAATACAGGGAACGATCAGCCCCAGCATTTT. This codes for CASSLNTGNDQPQHF.

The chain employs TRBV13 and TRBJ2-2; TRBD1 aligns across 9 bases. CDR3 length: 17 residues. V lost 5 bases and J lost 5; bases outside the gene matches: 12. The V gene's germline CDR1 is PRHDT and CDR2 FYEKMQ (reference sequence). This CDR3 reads CASSLWDRVWETGELFF. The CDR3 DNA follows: TGTGCCAGCAGCCTTTGGGACAGGGTGTGGGAGACCGGGGAGCTGTTTTTT.

CDR3 in amino acids: CASSQGGDRGPSGELFF. For the CDR3, the DNA is TGTGCCAGCAGCCAAGGGGGGGACAGGGGGCCTTCCGGGGAGCTGTTTTTT. J is TRBJ2-2 and V is TRBV14; 12 bases line up with TRBD1. Germline assignment: CDR1 SGHDN and CDR2 FVKESK. CDR3 length: 17 residues. The V segment lost 1 base and the J segment 6 bases; nucleotides outside the gene matches: 6. Full variable domain (outside the CDR3, taken from reference TRBV14 and TRBJ2-2): EAGVTQFPSHSVIEKGQTVTLRCDPISGHDNLYWYRRVMGKEIKFLLHFVKESKQDESGMPNNRFLAERTGGTYSTLKVQPAELEDSGVYFCASSQGGDRGPSGELFFGEGSRLTVL.